This is a list of T cell receptor beta chains from one sample in a study of T cells in Graves' hyperthyroidism and ophthalmopathy. TCRdb called the multiplex PCR reads again in MiXCR, with one record for every CDR3 protein. This sample has more than 350,000 distinct CDR3 sequences; 15% occur once, and the top ten carry about 20%. Sequenced sample: blood. The receptors stem from a woman in her sixties or seventies with Graves' ophthalmopathy. The CDR3 runs from the conserved cysteine through the conserved F or W. D genes are given only for firm matches. Not every row has a clone size; where given, it reads once, few, many or a size class.

>.|TRBJ2-5|.|TRBV6-1
CASSGRRGETQYF
TGTGCCAGCAGTGGCCGCCGGGGGGAGACCCAGTACTTC
>few|TRBJ2-3|.|TRBV6-2/TRBV6-3
CASSRGDTDTQYF
TGTGCCAGCAGTCGTGGAGACACAGATACGCAGTATTTT
>.|TRBJ1-1|.|TRBV5-1
CASSLGLGGTEAFF
TGCGCCAGCAGCTTGGGGCTAGGGGGGACTGAAGCTTTCTTT
>few|TRBJ2-1|.|TRBV6-1
CASSSARVAKGGVSYNEQFF
TGTGCCAGCAGTTCCGCCAGGGTGGCGAAGGGTGGGGTATCCTACAATGAGCAGTTCTTC
>many|TRBJ2-7|TRBD2|TRBV28
CASSVTSGGISYEQYF
TGTGCCAGCAGTGTGACTAGCGGGGGAATCTCCTACGAGCAGTACTTC
>few|TRBJ2-2|.|TRBV19
CASTTLDRAGELFF
TGTGCCAGTACGACTCTAGACCGCGCCGGGGAGCTGTTTTTT
>many|TRBJ2-3|TRBD1|TRBV5-1
CASSPGQGNTDTQYF
TGCGCCAGCAGCCCAGGACAGGGAAACACAGATACGCAGTATTTT
>few|TRBJ2-5|.|TRBV25-1
CASSPHLSGQETQYF
TGTGCCAGCAGTCCACACCTCAGCGGCCAAGAGACCCAGTACTTC
>few|TRBJ2-1|.|TRBV7-9
CASSSEQGDEQFF
TGTGCCAGCAGCTCCGAACAGGGAGATGAGCAGTTCTTC
>many|TRBJ2-3|TRBD2|TRBV20-1
CSARIRLRELDTQYF
TGCAGTGCTAGGATACGCTTGCGGGAGTTAGATACGCAGTATTTT
>.|TRBJ2-7|.|TRBV19
CASSIGRMDEQYF
TGTGCCAGTAGTATCGGTAGGATGGACGAGCAGTACTTC
>many|TRBJ2-1|TRBD2|TRBV3-1
CASSLGIAGGHEQFF
TGTGCCAGCAGTTTGGGTATAGCGGGAGGGCATGAGCAGTTCTTC
>many|TRBJ2-5|.|TRBV27
CASSPGRVETQYF
TGTGCCAGCAGTCCGGGACGAGTGGAGACCCAGTACTTC
>few|TRBJ2-7|TRBD2|TRBV4-1
CASSQEGGLSSYEQYF
TGCGCCAGCAGCCAAGAGGGGGGGTTGAGCTCCTACGAGCAGTACTTC
>few|TRBJ2-5|TRBD2|TRBV7-2
CASSLVAGAFQETQYF
TGTGCCAGCAGCTTAGTAGCGGGGGCGTTTCAAGAGACCCAGTACTTC
>.|TRBJ2-1|.|TRBV18
CASSPILDSVRVF
TGTGCCAGCTCACCCATCCTGGACAGCGTGAGGGTCTTC